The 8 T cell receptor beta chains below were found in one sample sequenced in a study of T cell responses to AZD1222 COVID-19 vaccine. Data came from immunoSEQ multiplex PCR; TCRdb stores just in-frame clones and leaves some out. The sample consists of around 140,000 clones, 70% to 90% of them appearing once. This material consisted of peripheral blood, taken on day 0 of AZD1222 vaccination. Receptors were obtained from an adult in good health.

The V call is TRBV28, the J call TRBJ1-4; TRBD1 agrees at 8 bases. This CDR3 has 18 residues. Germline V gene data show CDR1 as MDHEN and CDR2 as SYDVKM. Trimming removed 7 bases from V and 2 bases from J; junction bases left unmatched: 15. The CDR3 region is CASTLPLGQGETNEKLFF. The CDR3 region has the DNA TGTGCCAGCACCCTTCCCCTAGGACAGGGTGAGACTAATGAAAAACTGTTTTTT.

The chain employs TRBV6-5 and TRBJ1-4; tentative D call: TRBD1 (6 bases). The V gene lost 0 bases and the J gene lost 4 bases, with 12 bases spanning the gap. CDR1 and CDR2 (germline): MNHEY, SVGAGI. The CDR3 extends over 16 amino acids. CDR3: CASSYSGGRRNEKLFF. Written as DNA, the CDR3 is TGTGCCAGCAGTTACTCCGGGGGCAGGCGTAATGAAAAACTGTTTTTT.

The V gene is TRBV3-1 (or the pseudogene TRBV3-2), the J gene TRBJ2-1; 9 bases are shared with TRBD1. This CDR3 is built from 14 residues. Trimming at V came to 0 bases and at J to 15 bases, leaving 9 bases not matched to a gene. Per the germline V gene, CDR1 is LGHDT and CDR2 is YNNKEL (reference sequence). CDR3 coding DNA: TGTGCCAGCAGCCAAGACCCGGGACAGGGACGTCGGTTCTTC. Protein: CASSQDPGQGRRFF.

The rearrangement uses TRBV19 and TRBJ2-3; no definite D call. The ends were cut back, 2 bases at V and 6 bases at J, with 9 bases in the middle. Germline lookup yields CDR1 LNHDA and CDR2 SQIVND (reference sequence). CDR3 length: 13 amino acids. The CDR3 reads CASSIRVTDTQYF. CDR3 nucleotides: TGTGCCAGTAGTATACGGGTTACTGATACGCAGTATTTT.

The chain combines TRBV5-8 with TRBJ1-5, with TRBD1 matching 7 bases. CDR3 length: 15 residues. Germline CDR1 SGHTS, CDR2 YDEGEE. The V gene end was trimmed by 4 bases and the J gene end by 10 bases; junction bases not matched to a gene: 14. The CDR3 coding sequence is TGTGCCAGCAGCCCCGGCTCAGGGGGGTTTGAACCCCAGCATTTT. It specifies CASSPGSGGFEPQHF.

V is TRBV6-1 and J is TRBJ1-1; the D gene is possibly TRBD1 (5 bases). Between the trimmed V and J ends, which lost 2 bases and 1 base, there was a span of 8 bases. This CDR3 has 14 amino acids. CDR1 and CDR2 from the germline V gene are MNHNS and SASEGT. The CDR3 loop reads CASSEYTGNTEAFF. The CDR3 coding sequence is TGTGCCAGCAGTGAATACACAGGGAACACTGAAGCTTTCTTT.

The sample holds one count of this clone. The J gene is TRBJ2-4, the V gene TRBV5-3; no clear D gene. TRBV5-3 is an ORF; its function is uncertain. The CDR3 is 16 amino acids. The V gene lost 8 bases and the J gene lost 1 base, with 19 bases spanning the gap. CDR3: CASSNPRRCAKNIQYF. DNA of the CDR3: TGTGCCAGCTCCAACCCGAGGCGTTGTGCCAAAAACATTCAGTACTTC.

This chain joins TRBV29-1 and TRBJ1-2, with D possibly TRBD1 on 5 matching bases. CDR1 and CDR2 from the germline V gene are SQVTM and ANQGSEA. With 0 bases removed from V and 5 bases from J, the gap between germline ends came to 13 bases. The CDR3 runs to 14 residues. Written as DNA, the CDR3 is TGCAGCGTTGAAGAAGAGGGGTTGGCGTATGGCTACACCTTC. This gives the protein CSVEEEGLAYGYTF. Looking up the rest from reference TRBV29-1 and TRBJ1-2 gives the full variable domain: SAVISQKPSRDICQRGTSLTIQCQVDSQVTMMFWYRQQPGQSLTLIATANQGSEATYESGFVIDKFPISRPNLTFSTLTVSNMSPEDSSIYLCSVEEEGLAYGYTFGSGTRLTVV.